This T cell receptor beta chain was identified in a study of T cell changes during pregnancy in multiple sclerosis (dated by TCRdb to between 2018 and 2020). Study-level background: Changes in the T cell repertoire over the course of pregnancy were examined in this study in women with multiple sclerosis.

The protocol used for the library was the immunoSEQ multiplex PCR assay. Here the immuneACCESS table is served through TCRdb, limited to in-frame sequences with V and J called. Missing clones are a known gap in these copies; in checked studies unresolved V genes cover under half, and the rest lacks a known reason. This sample holds some 97,000 clones; about nine tenths were observed only once. Approximately 2% of the sample belongs to the ten largest clones. In the case of this clone: It has no known antigen specificity. Base qualities were left out, and no much larger clone turns up one base away.

The V end gives up 0 bases and the J end 5 bases, leaving 10 bases in the junction not matched to a gene. The CDR3 spans 16 residues, from the cysteine through the phenylalanine. Solely the CDR3 DNA is kept, with 48 bases framed from the first base. CDR1 SGHNT and CDR2 YYREEE were looked up in the germline V gene (reference sequence). The sequence is built from TRBV5-4 and TRBJ2-5, with 7 bases in between that match TRBD2. This TCR was recovered from a female donor with multiple sclerosis, enrolled in a pregnancy study. The source was peripheral blood, collected after pregnancy. The nucleotides are TGTGCCAGCAGCTTGGCACAGCGGGGCGAAGCTGAGACCCAGTACTTC. Its protein reads: CASSLAQRGEAETQYF. Full variable domain (CDR3 extended with the reference TRBV5-4 and TRBJ2-5 proteins): ETGVTQSPTHLIKTRGQQVTLRCSSQSGHNTVSWYQQALGQGPQFIFQYYREEENGRGNFPPRFSGLQFPNYSSELNVNALELDDSALYLCASSLAQRGEAETQYFGPGTRLLVL.